These 21 T cell receptor beta chains were sequenced from one sample in a study of blood T cell repertoires in COVID-19. Only in-frame clones appear in the TCRdb table, and some are missing; sequencing was by immunoSEQ multiplex PCR. This repertoire shows 250,000 to 300,000 clones, 80% to 90% found once; its top ten account for 4.1%. The sequencing sample was made of PBMCs or T cells enriched from blood (not recorded which). These TCRs come from a man younger than 45 with acute COVID-19.

V is TRBV28 and J is TRBJ2-1, with no clear D. CDR1 MDHEN and CDR2 SYDVKM come from the germline V gene. Trimming took off 7 bases at V and 2 bases at J, with 9 bases between the two ends. The CDR3 extends over 13 amino acids. Written as DNA, the CDR3 is TGTGCCAGCACTCACTTTCCCTACAATGAGCAGTTCTTC. This sequence encodes CASTHFPYNEQFF. The whole variable domain, remainder taken from reference TRBV28 and TRBJ2-1, is DVKVTQSSRYLVKRTGEKVFLECVQDMDHENMFWYRQDPGLGLRLIYFSYDVKMKEKGDIPEGYSVSREKKERFSLILESASTNQTSMYLCASTHFPYNEQFFGPGTRLTVL.

The chain carries TRBV11-3 and TRBJ2-1; D is perhaps TRBD2 (6 bases). The CDR3 has 16 residues. CDR1 SGHNT and CDR2 YENEEA come from the germline V gene. Deletions cut 5 bases from V and 7 bases from J, with 21 bases between. The CDR3 nucleotides are TGTGCCAGCAGCCCTTCCGCGGGAAACGTACTGAATGAGCAGTTCTTC. This codes for CASSPSAGNVLNEQFF.

V gene TRBV9 combines with J gene TRBJ2-5, with TRBD1 identical over 12 bases. The J segment lost 6 bases and the V segment lost 0 bases, leaving 6 bases of the junction unmatched. This CDR3 has 16 residues. Per the germline V gene, CDR1 is SGDLS and CDR2 is YYNGEE. Here the CDR3 DNA reads TGTGCCAGCAGCGTAGGGGGGACAGGGGGCGAGAAGACCCAGTACTTC. It translates to CASSVGGTGGEKTQYF. Full variable domain (outside the CDR3, taken from reference TRBV9 and TRBJ2-5): DSGVTQTPKHLITATGQRVTLRCSPRSGDLSVYWYQQSLDQGLQFLIQYYNGEERAKGNILERFSAQQFPDLHSELNLSSLELGDSALYFCASSVGGTGGEKTQYFGPGTRLLVL.

V gene TRBV6-4 combines with J gene TRBJ1-5; TRBD1 is a possible D gene (5 bases). Germline loops: CDR1 MRHNA, CDR2 SNTAGT. This CDR3 has 14 residues. The V end lost 4 bases, the J end lost 0 bases, and 7 bases lay between the germline ends. CDR3 nucleotide sequence: TGTGCCAGCAGTGCGGGGGATAGCAATCAGCCCCAGCATTTT. Its translation is CASSAGDSNQPQHF.

The chain links TRBV6-5 to TRBJ1-4; D unclear. This CDR3 contains 13 residues. The V gene's germline CDR1 is MNHEY and CDR2 SVGAGI. Trimming took off 7 bases at V and 8 bases at J, with 14 bases between the two ends. The CDR3 bases are TGTGCCAGCATGTTTGTCAGGCAAGAAAAACTGTTTTTT. Encoded protein: CASMFVRQEKLFF.

Concerning this clone: Relative to the germline gene, one junction end is altered; a read error may explain this. The rearrangement uses TRBV12-3 or TRBV12-4 and TRBJ2-1; the D is unclear. The CDR3 is made up of 10 amino acids. The CDR3 region has the DNA TGTGCCAGCTCCAACAATGAGCAGTTCTTC. This encodes CASSNNEQFF.

About this clone itself: One junction end disagrees with the germline gene, perhaps due to a read error. CDR3 loop: CASRLGDRGQVETQYF. For the CDR3, the DNA is TGCGCCAGCAGGTTGGGAGACAGGGGGCAGGTGGAGACCCAGTACTTC. The J gene is TRBJ2-5, the V gene TRBV5-1, with TRBD1 identical over 10 bases. This CDR3 comprises 16 residues. The germline V gene encodes CDR1 SGHRS and CDR2 YFSETQ.

In its sample, this clone was seen a few times. The chain employs TRBV3-1 (or the pseudogene TRBV3-2) and TRBJ2-2; D call uncertain. The CDR3 is made up of 12 amino acids. Trimming left V 5 bases short and J 7 bases short, with 8 bases between. CDR1 LGHDT and CDR2 YNNKEL come from the germline V gene (reference sequence). The CDR3 protein is CASSWPNGELFF. The CDR3 nucleotides are TGTGCCAGCAGCTGGCCAAACGGGGAGCTGTTTTTT.

This chain links TRBV5-5 with TRBJ1-3; 7 nucleotides match TRBD1. Losses at the gene ends were 4 bases for V and 0 bases for J; bases not matched to a gene: 4. There are 15 residues in the CDR3. CDR1 and CDR2 (germline): SGHKS, YYEKEE (reference sequence). The CDR3 DNA follows: TGTGCCAGCAGCCCGGGACAGCCCTCTGGAAACACCATATATTTT. Its protein product is CASSPGQPSGNTIYF. Full variable domain (outside the CDR3, taken from reference TRBV5-5 and TRBJ1-3): DAGVTQSPTHLIKTRGQQVTLRCSPISGHKSVSWYQQVLGQGPQFIFQYYEKEERGRGNFPDRFSARQFPNYSSELNVNALLLGDSALYLCASSPGQPSGNTIYFGEGSWLTVV.

The rearrangement uses TRBV7-2 and TRBJ2-3, with TRBD2 identical over 11 bases. CDR3 length: 14 amino acids. V lost 7 bases to trimming and J lost 4 bases; unmatched junction nucleotides: 4. Germline lookup yields CDR1 SGHTA and CDR2 FQGNSA. CDR3 protein: CASTKGLAADTQYF. The CDR3 nucleotides read TGTGCCAGCACCAAGGGACTAGCGGCAGATACGCAGTATTTT.

The V gene is TRBV7-8, the J gene TRBJ1-6; no reliable D call. CDR1 and CDR2 (germline): SGHVS, FQNEAQ. CDR3 length equals 15 residues. V lost 3 bases and J 3 bases, leaving 9 bases between the germline ends. The CDR3 region has the DNA TGTGCCAGCAGCTTTGGCCAGGTCTATAATTCACCCCTCCACTTT. Its protein is CASSFGQVYNSPLHF.

This chain uses TRBV9 with TRBJ2-3; TRBD1 matches at 9 bases. With 3 bases clipped from V and 3 bases from J, the junction kept 2 bases outside the gene matches. Germline-derived CDR1 and CDR2 are SGDLS and YYNGEE. This CDR3 is built from 14 residues. The CDR3 spells CASSGDRETDTQYF. The CDR3 coding sequence is TGTGCCAGCAGCGGGGACAGGGAAACAGATACGCAGTATTTT. Full variable domain (remainder filled in from reference TRBV9 and TRBJ2-3): DSGVTQTPKHLITATGQRVTLRCSPRSGDLSVYWYQQSLDQGLQFLIQYYNGEERAKGNILERFSAQQFPDLHSELNLSSLELGDSALYFCASSGDRETDTQYFGPGTRLTVL.

V and J are TRBV3-1 (or the pseudogene TRBV3-2) and TRBJ1-5; D is perhaps TRBD1 (6 bases). V was pared by 0 bases and J by 6 bases, with 9 bases between. The CDR3 loop spans 14 amino acids. Germline loops: CDR1 LGHDT, CDR2 YNNKEL (reference sequence). Here the CDR3 reads CASSQDRGAQPQHF. In DNA form, the CDR3 reads TGTGCCAGCAGCCAAGATCGGGGGGCTCAGCCCCAGCATTTT.

CDR3 sequence reads: CASSPSHPGTSHYEQYV. The CDR3 nucleotides read TGTGCCAGCAGCCCAAGTCACCCCGGGACTAGCCATTACGAGCAGTACGTC. The chain joins TRBV5-5 to TRBJ2-7, with 9 bases matching TRBD2. Losses at the gene ends were 4 bases for V and 4 bases for J; bases not matched to a gene: 15. This CDR3 is built from 17 residues. In germline, CDR1 is SGHKS, CDR2 YYEKEE (reference sequence).

This chain joins TRBV3-1 (or the pseudogene TRBV3-2) and TRBJ1-5; D call uncertain. CDR1 is LGHDT and CDR2 is YNNKEL in the germline V gene (reference sequence). The V end lost 5 bases, the J end lost 2 bases, and 10 bases lay between the germline ends. The CDR3 is made up of 14 amino acids. CDR3 nucleotide sequence: TGTGCCAGCAGCGAGATGCGGGGCAATCAGCCCCAGCATTTT. Residues: CASSEMRGNQPQHF.

The genes are TRBV6-5 and TRBJ1-1, with unresolved D. V was pared by 7 bases and J by 4 bases, with 13 bases between. This CDR3 comprises 13 residues. Germline assignment: CDR1 MNHEY and CDR2 SVGAGI. The CDR3 region has the DNA TGTGCCAGCACGAAAGGAGGTAGCACTGAAGCTTTCTTT. It codes for CASTKGGSTEAFF.

The rearrangement links TRBV10-3 to TRBJ1-2, with unresolved D. Trimming stripped 7 bases from V and 0 bases from J, with 12 bases between. The germline CDR1 and CDR2 sequences are ENHRY and SYGVKD. The CDR3 sequence is 14 residues long. The CDR3 nucleotides are TGTGCCATCATGGCGGAAAAAACTAACTATGGCTACACCTTC. Its protein is CAIMAEKTNYGYTF.

The chain couples TRBV24-1 to TRBJ2-1; 12 bases fit TRBD1. Germline assignment: CDR1 KGHDR and CDR2 SFDVKD. This CDR3 is built from 18 residues. J gave up 0 bases and V 9 bases, and 11 bases lay outside the gene matches. The CDR3 is CATGRDRGPLSSYNEQFF. The CDR3 bases are TGTGCCACCGGTAGGGACAGGGGGCCCCTGAGCTCCTACAATGAGCAGTTCTTC.

The chain combines TRBV5-4 with TRBJ2-2; 7 bases map to TRBD1. V shed 4 bases, J shed 2 bases, and the junction held 5 bases outside the gene matches. Germline V gene lookup returns CDR1 SGHNT and CDR2 YYREEE (reference sequence). This CDR3 has 15 residues. The CDR3 loop is CASSGRQGNTGELFF. In DNA form, the CDR3 reads TGTGCCAGCAGCGGGAGACAGGGCAACACCGGGGAGCTGTTTTTT.

The chain employs TRBV19 and TRBJ1-5; weak D call: TRBD1 (6 bases). Trimming took off 4 bases at V and 8 bases at J, with 15 bases between the two ends. Germline assignment: CDR1 LNHDA and CDR2 SQIVND (reference sequence). The CDR3 spans 14 residues. The CDR3 reads CASSRTVEGEPQHF. Written as DNA, the CDR3 is TGTGCCAGTAGTAGGACAGTAGAGGGTGAGCCCCAGCATTTT.

The rearrangement joins TRBV10-2 to TRBJ1-2; 8 nucleotides match TRBD1. V lost 0 bases to trimming and J lost 3 bases; unmatched junction nucleotides: 6. In germline, CDR1 is WSHSY, CDR2 SAAADI. The CDR3 is made up of 16 amino acids. The CDR3 nucleotides are TGCGCCAGCAGTGAGTCGAGACAGGGGCAGCACTATGGCTACACCTTC. As protein: CASSESRQGQHYGYTF.